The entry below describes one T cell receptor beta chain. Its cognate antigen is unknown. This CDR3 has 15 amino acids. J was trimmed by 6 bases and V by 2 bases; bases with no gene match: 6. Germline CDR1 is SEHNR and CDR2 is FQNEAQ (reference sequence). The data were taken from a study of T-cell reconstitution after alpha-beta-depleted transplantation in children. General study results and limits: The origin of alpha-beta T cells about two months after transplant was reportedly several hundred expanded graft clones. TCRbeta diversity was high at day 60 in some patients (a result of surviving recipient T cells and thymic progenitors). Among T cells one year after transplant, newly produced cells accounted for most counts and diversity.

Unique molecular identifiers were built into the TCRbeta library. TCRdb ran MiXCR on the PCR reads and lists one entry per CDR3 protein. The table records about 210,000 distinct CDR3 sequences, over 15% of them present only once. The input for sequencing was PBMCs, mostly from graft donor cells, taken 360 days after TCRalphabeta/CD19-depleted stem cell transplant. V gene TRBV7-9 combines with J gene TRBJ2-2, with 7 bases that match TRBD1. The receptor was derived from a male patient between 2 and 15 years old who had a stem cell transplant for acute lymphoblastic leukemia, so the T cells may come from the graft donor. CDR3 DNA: TGTGCCAGCAGCTTAAAACAGGGGAATTCCGGGGAGCTGTTTTTT. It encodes CASSLKQGNSGELFF.